The 9 T cell receptor beta chains below all came from one sample that was sequenced in a study of blood T cell repertoires in COVID-19. Sequencing used immunoSEQ multiplex PCR; TCRdb keeps in-frame clones, though not all of them. The sample holds nearly 300,000 clones, approximately 89% seen once. The specimen was PBMCs or T cells enriched from blood (not recorded which). Receptor source: a woman aged 45-60 years who had been exposed to COVID-19.

This clone has a single count. The chain uses TRBV3-1 (or the pseudogene TRBV3-2) and TRBJ2-2; D not resolved. The CDR3 contains 13 residues. Trimming cost V 5 bases and J 3 bases, with 7 bases left between them. Germline CDR1 LGHDT, CDR2 YNNKEL (reference sequence). The CDR3 loop is CASSWSDTGELFF. The DNA of the CDR3 is TGTGCCAGCAGCTGGAGCGACACCGGGGAGCTGTTTTTT.

CDR3 DNA: TGTGCCAGCAGCCTAGGAGAGCGGGGGACCTACGAGCAGTACTTC. Protein sequence: CASSLGERGTYEQYF. V and J are TRBV3-1 (or the pseudogene TRBV3-2) and TRBJ2-7; 8 bases are a match to TRBD2. Germline CDR1 and CDR2: LGHDT and YNNKEL (reference sequence). This CDR3 spans 15 amino acids. Losses at the gene ends were 4 bases for V and 2 bases for J; bases not matched to a gene: 7.

The chain carries TRBV19 and TRBJ1-2; D remains unclear. The CDR3 is made up of 15 amino acids. Germline-derived CDR1 and CDR2 are LNHDA and SQIVND (reference sequence). The germline V and J ends were trimmed by 6 bases and 0 bases, with 14 bases remaining between them. The CDR3 bases are TGTGCCAGTAGATACCGGGAGCCACCTAACTATGGCTACACCTTC. This sequence encodes CASRYREPPNYGYTF.

This chain links TRBV5-1 with TRBJ2-2; D gene ambiguous. The CDR3 covers 14 residues. The V and J ends lost 0 bases and 3 bases respectively, with 6 bases between them. CDR1 SGHRS and CDR2 YFSETQ come from the germline V gene. CDR3 DNA: TGCGCCAGCAGCTTGGGACACGACACCGGGGAGCTGTTTTTT. Its translation: CASSLGHDTGELFF.

This clone rates as medium-sized. V is TRBV7-6 and J is TRBJ1-1; D is ambiguous. The CDR3 contains 13 residues. Trimming pared 0 bases from V and 5 bases from J, leaving 7 bases between. Per germline, CDR1 SGHVS and CDR2 FNYEAQ. CDR3 in DNA: TGTGCCAGCAGCTTAGCGCCAGGAACTGAAGCTTTCTTT. It is translated as CASSLAPGTEAFF.

V and J are TRBV4-2 and TRBJ2-3; TRBD2 matches at 11 bases. CDR3 size: 15 residues. The germline CDR1 and CDR2 sequences are LGHNA and YNFKEQ. V shed 6 bases, J shed 4 bases, and the junction held 6 bases outside the gene matches. CDR3 DNA: TGTGCCAGCAGTGTTAGCGGGGGGGATTCAGATACGCAGTATTTT. Protein: CASSVSGGDSDTQYF.

The chain has TRBV30 and TRBJ2-1; 7 nucleotides match TRBD1. Looked up from germline, CDR1 is GTSNPN and CDR2 is SVGIG (reference sequence). V dropped 2 bases and J dropped 0; count of bases not matched to a gene: 4. This CDR3 region has 15 residues. CDR3 bases: TGTGCCTGGAGTCCGGGACAGAGCTCCTACAATGAGCAGTTCTTC. Translating it yields CAWSPGQSSYNEQFF.

This rearrangement joins TRBV3-1 (or the pseudogene TRBV3-2) to TRBJ1-3; the D is unclear. V lost 1 base and J 0 bases, leaving 16 bases between the germline ends. Germline values: CDR1 LGHDT, CDR2 YNNKEL (reference sequence). This CDR3 comprises 18 residues. DNA for the CDR3: TGTGCCAGCAGCCAAGGTCCAGGTTCGGGATTCTCTGGAAACACCATATATTTT. Protein: CASSQGPGSGFSGNTIYF.

This sequence joins TRBV21-1 and TRBJ1-6; the DNA was not compared with TRBD1, the D call given in the table. TRBV21-1 is given as a pseudogene. The CDR3 is made up of 16 amino acids. The CDR3 here is CASSKWTGDYHSPLHF. CDR3 coding DNA: TGTGCCAGCAGCAAATGGACAGGGGATTATCATTCACCCCTCCACTTT.